This TCR beta chain was retrieved from a study of blood T cell repertoires in COVID-19. Study overall: Acute and convalescent COVID-19 samples came from the United States, Italy and Spain. T cells, B-cell-depleted T cells, or PBMCs provided the cDNA or gDNA that served as material.

Germline loops: CDR1 SGHRS, CDR2 YFSETQ. The CDR3 runs to 15 residues. Deletions cut 3 bases from V and 7 bases from J, with 17 bases between. How the authors handled the data: How many nucleated cells were present was estimated from reference gene primer amplification. Libraries were prepared by immunoSEQ multiplex PCR; TCRdb keeps only in-frame clonotypes and omits some of them. D and trimming were read from the DNA, whereas the V and J calls and clone size are those reported in that table. The sample has fewer than 50,000 clones; about 81% are singletons. Sequenced material: peripheral blood. The V call is TRBV5-1, the J call TRBJ2-1; tentatively, D is TRBD2 (6 bases). The TCR was taken from a man aged 40-49 years with active or convalescent COVID-19. The CDR3 DNA is TGCGCCAGCAGCTCCTCCCTGGGCGCGGGGAATGAGCAGTTCTTC. Protein: CASSSSLGAGNEQFF.